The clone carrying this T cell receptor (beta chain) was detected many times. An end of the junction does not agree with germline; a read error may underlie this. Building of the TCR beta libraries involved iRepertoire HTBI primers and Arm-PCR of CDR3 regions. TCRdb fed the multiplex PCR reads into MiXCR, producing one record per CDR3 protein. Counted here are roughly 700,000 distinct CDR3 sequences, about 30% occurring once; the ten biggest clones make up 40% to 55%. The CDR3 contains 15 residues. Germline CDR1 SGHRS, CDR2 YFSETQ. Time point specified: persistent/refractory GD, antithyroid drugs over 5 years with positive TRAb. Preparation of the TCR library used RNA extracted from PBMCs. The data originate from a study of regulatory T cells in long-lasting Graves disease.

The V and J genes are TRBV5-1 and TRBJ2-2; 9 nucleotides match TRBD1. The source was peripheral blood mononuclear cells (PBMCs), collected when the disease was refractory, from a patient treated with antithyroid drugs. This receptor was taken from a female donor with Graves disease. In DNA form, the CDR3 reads TGTGCCAGCAGCTTACAGGGGGCGGATACCGGGGAGCTGTTTTTT. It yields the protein CASSLQGADTGELFF.